A few counts support the clone carrying this TCR beta chain. The data originate from a study of T cells in Graves' hyperthyroidism and ophthalmopathy. The overall study: Pretreatment peripheral blood was obtained at initial diagnosis.

Amplification targeted TCR beta CDR3 regions from RNA transcripts. Initially, a first-round RT-PCR of the TCR CDR3 employed the HTBI primer set. TCRdb itself ran the multiplex PCR reads through MiXCR, one entry per CDR3 protein. The sample carries fewer than 400,000 distinct CDR3 sequences, 25% recorded once. The CDR3 length is 15 residues. Germline CDR1 is DFQATT and CDR2 is SNEGSKA (reference sequence). The germline V and J ends were trimmed by 0 bases and 3 bases, with 15 bases remaining between them. Hyperthyroidism, newly diagnosed and lasting under 2 months, affected patients aged 18 to 65. Diagnosis relied on clinical symptoms, serum thyroxine and TRAb, thyroid ultrasound and orbital computed tomography.

The TCR comes from a man over 45 with Graves' hyperthyroidism. The sequencing input was blood. The chain combines TRBV20-1 with TRBJ2-7, with unresolved D. Here the CDR3 DNA reads TGCAGTGCTAGAGATGTGTCAGGAAACTACTACGAGCAGTACTTC. This sequence encodes CSARDVSGNYYEQYF.